This T cell receptor beta chain was recovered during a study of shared clonotypes between healthy human individuals. Overall study findings and caveats: Larger estimated richness was generally recorded for naive subsets relative to memory subsets. Incomplete sequencing of sorted subsets was indicated by rarefaction despite large depth.

The CDR3 consists of 14 residues. V was pared by 6 bases and J by 6 bases, with 8 bases of the junction left unmatched. The germline V gene has CDR1 MNHNS and CDR2 SASEGT. Concerning this clone itself: Its antigen is not known.

Assay: immunoSEQ multiplex PCR; the TCRdb copy retains only in-frame clones and omits some. The sample consists of fewer than 2.5 million clones, over 85% of them appearing once. The sample comprised naive CD4+ T cells from PBMCs. Indicated subset: CD45RA+ positively selected. The V and J genes are TRBV6-1 and TRBJ2-7, with 10 nucleotides matching TRBD2. This receptor was obtained from a young man in good health. Some clones in this sample may be carry-over from other donors' samples. The CDR3 nucleotides read TGTGCCAGCAGGATCCTAGCGGGAGAGGTCGAGCAGTACTTC. Protein sequence: CASRILAGEVEQYF.